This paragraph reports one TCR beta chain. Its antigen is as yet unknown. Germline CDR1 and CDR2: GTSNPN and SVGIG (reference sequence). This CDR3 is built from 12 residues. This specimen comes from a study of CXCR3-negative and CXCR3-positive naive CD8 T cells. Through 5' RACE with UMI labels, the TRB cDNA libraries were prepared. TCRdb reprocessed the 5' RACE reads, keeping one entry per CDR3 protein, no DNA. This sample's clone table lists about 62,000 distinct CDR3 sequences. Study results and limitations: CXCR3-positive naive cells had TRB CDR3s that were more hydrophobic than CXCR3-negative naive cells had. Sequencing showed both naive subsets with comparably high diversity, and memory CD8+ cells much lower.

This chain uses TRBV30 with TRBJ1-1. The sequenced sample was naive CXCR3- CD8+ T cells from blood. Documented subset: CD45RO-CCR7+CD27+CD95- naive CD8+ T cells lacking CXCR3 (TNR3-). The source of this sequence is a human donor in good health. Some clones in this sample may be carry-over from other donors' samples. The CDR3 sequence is CAWTEGHTEAFF.